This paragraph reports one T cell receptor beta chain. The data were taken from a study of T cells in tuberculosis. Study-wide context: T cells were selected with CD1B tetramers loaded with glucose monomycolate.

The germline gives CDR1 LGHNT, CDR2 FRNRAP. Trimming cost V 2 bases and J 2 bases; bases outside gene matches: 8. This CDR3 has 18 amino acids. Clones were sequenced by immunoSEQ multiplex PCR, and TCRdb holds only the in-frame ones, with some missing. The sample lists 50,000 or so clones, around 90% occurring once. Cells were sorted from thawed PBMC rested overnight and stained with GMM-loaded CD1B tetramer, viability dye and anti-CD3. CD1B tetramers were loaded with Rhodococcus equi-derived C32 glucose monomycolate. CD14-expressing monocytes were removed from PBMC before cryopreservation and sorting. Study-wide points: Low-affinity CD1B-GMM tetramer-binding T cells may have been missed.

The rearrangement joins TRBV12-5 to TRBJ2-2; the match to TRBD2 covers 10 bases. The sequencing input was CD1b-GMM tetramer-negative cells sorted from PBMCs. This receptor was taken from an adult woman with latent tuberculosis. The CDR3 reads CASGLFFSGGLNTGELFF. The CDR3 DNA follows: TGTGCTAGTGGTTTGTTTTTTAGCGGGGGGCTTAACACCGGGGAGCTGTTTTTT.